What follows are 14 T cell receptor beta chains derived from one specimen sequenced in a study of T-cell memory formation after mild COVID-19. From the 5' RACE reads, TCRdb called clonotypes with MiXCR, one entry per CDR3 protein. Seen here are about 110,000 distinct CDR3 sequences, about 15% observed once, and the top ten hold approximately 43%. Sequenced material: PBMCs or a T cell subset sorted from them (not recorded which). All receptors come from a young man who had mild COVID-19 (a few samples of this study predate the infection). Cell type and time point are not known.

This clonotype was seen only a few times. The chain is built from TRBV27 and TRBJ1-2, with TRBD1 matching 7 bases. Germline CDR1 and CDR2: MNHEY and SMNVEV (reference sequence). The CDR3 length is 15 residues. V lost 7 bases to trimming and J lost 2 bases; unmatched junction nucleotides: 10. Here the CDR3 reads CASTPVGGGNYGYTF. CDR3 nucleotide sequence: TGTGCCAGCACCCCGGTGGGAGGGGGCAACTATGGCTACACCTTC.

V usage is TRBV9 and J usage is TRBJ2-7; the D call may be TRBD1 or TRBD2 (5 bases each). The germline CDR1 and CDR2 sequences are SGDLS and YYNGEE. There are 15 residues in the CDR3. V shed 4 bases and J shed 4 bases, with 18 bases lying between them. As DNA, the CDR3 is TGTGCCAGCAGCCCCGGGCCGGGACCGAATTACGAGCAGTACTTC. This gives the protein CASSPGPGPNYEQYF.

This clonotype has ten or more counts. The chain uses TRBV7-6 and TRBJ1-1; 7 bases are shared with TRBD1. This CDR3 has 15 residues. The germline gives CDR1 SGHVS, CDR2 FNYEAQ. V was pared by 4 bases and J by 4 bases, with 9 bases of the junction left unmatched. CDR3 amino acids: CASSWKTGPGTEAFF. CDR3 DNA: TGTGCCAGCAGCTGGAAGACAGGGCCGGGCACTGAAGCTTTCTTT.

Here the CDR3 DNA reads TGTGCCAGCAGCTTGCGGCCGGGACAGGGGAGAACTGGAAACACCATATATTTT. Amino acids: CASSLRPGQGRTGNTIYF. This sequence joins TRBV7-9 and TRBJ1-3, with 10 nucleotides matching TRBD1. There are 18 residues in the CDR3. The germline CDR1 and CDR2 sequences are SEHNR and FQNEAQ (reference sequence). The V gene end was trimmed by 3 bases and the J gene end by 2 bases; junction bases not matched to a gene: 10.

This clonotype appeared many times. The rearrangement uses TRBV5-1 and TRBJ2-1, with D possibly being TRBD1 or TRBD2 (5 bases each). V was pared by 4 bases and J by 11 bases, with 40 bases between. CDR3 size: 21 residues. The germline CDR1 and CDR2 sequences are SGHRS and YFSETQ. The CDR3 DNA sequence: TGCGCCAGCAGCGTATGGGACCGCGGAGCTACCGCTGCGATTTATGGGGGAAAGCAGTTCTTC. Its protein is CASSVWDRGATAAIYGGKQFF.

J is TRBJ2-1 and V is TRBV7-9, with D hard to call. The CDR3 sequence is 13 residues long. Trimming took 4 bases from V and 3 from J, leaving 7 bases between them. Germline V gives CDR1 SEHNR, CDR2 FQNEAQ (reference sequence). CDR3 nucleotide sequence: TGTGCCAGCAGCTCCCGGAACTACAATGAGCAGTTCTTC. Translating gives CASSSRNYNEQFF. Supplemented by reference TRBV7-9 and TRBJ2-1, the full variable domain reads DTGVSQNPRHKITKRGQNVTFRCDPISEHNRLYWYRQTLGQGPEFLTYFQNEAQLEKSRLLSDRFSAERPKGSFSTLEIQRTEQGDSAMYLCASSSRNYNEQFFGPGTRLTVL.

This clonotype occurred many times. The rearrangement uses TRBV6-2 or TRBV6-3 and TRBJ1-1; D ambiguous. Germline loops: CDR1 MNHEY, CDR2 SVGEGT. V was cut by 6 bases and J by 4 bases, with 3 bases left in between. The CDR3 contains 10 residues. CDR3 in DNA: TGTGCCAGCAGAGGCACTGAAGCTTTCTTT. Protein sequence: CASRGTEAFF.

This clonotype was seen many times. The CDR3, as DNA: TGTGCCAGCAGCCCCCCACGGGCTAGCGGAACCTACGAGCAGTACTTC. Translated: CASSPPRASGTYEQYF. The J gene is TRBJ2-7, the V gene TRBV3-1; 7 bases line up with TRBD2. The CDR3 covers 16 residues. Germline loops: CDR1 LGHDT, CDR2 YNNKEL (reference sequence). V lost 4 bases to trimming and J lost 2 bases; unmatched junction nucleotides: 11.

V usage is TRBV6-2 or TRBV6-3 and J usage is TRBJ2-7, with D unclear. The CDR3 runs 15 residues. Per germline, CDR1 MNHEY and CDR2 SVGEGT. Between the trimmed V and J ends, which lost 0 bases and 2 bases, there was a span of 11 bases. CDR3 sequence (DNA): TGTGCCAGCAGTTACTCACCGGACGGTACCTACGAGCAGTACTTC. Translating gives CASSYSPDGTYEQYF.

This clonotype was recorded a few times. The V call is TRBV24-1, the J call TRBJ1-2; D is ambiguous. CDR3 size: 13 residues. Trimming removed 4 bases at V and 5 bases at J, with 10 bases between. CDR1 is KGHDR, CDR2 SFDVKD, per germline. CDR3 nucleotides: TGTGCCACCAGTGAGCCCGGAATTTATGGCTACACCTTC. As protein: CATSEPGIYGYTF.

The rearrangement links TRBV2 to TRBJ2-5; TRBD2 is a possible D gene (6 bases). Trimming removed 6 bases from V and 7 bases from J, with 18 bases in between. CDR1 SNHLY and CDR2 FYNNEI come from the germline V gene. The CDR3 consists of 14 residues. In DNA, the CDR3 is TGTGCCAGCAGGGAGGGATTTCTGGGCGCGACCCAGTACTTC. As protein: CASREGFLGATQYF.

The chain has TRBV11-2 and TRBJ1-2; no firm D call. Trimming left V 5 bases short and J 2 bases short, with 12 bases between. The CDR3 is 14 amino acids. Germline-derived CDR1 and CDR2 are SGHAT and FQNNGV. This chain's CDR3 is CASSGTVLNYGYTF. Here the CDR3 DNA reads TGTGCCAGCAGCGGAACAGTTCTCAACTATGGCTACACCTTC.

The table lists this clonotype with many counts. The chain carries TRBV12-3 or TRBV12-4 and TRBJ2-5; 7 nucleotides agree with TRBD2. Unmatched junction bases numbered 6, after V lost 5 bases and J lost 0 bases. The CDR3 runs to 15 residues. The CDR3, as DNA: TGTGCCAGCAGTCGGTCTAGCGGACACCAAGAGACCCAGTACTTC. Its protein product is CASSRSSGHQETQYF.

The genes are TRBV7-6 and TRBJ1-4; 7 bases are a match to TRBD1. Germline trimming cut 1 base from V and 3 bases from J; bases unmatched to any gene: 5. In germline, CDR1 is SGHVS, CDR2 FNYEAQ. The CDR3 is 16 residues long. This chain's CDR3 is CASSLGQGGANEKLFF. The CDR3 nucleotides are TGTGCCAGCAGCTTAGGGCAGGGGGGAGCTAATGAAAAACTGTTTTTT.